This is a list of T cell receptor beta chains from one sample in a study of regulatory dendritic cells for organ transplantation. Libraries were prepared by immunoSEQ multiplex PCR; TCRdb keeps only in-frame clonotypes and omits some of them. Of about 29,000 clones in the sample, 80% to 85% were seen once. Material: naive CD4+ T cells from blood. These receptors were collected from a human donor in good health. CDR3s include the opening cysteine and the closing phenylalanine or tryptophan. A D gene is named only where the DNA matches it firmly. Clone size, where shown, is once, few, many, or a class for clones that have expanded.

TRBJ2-5 TRBV27 TRBD2 NA TGTGCCAGCAGTTTACGGGCGGGGGGGCCGGAGACCCAGTACTTC CASSLRAGGPETQYF
TRBJ1-4 TRBV5-1 TRBD1 NA TGCGCCAGCAGCTTGGCGGGACAGACTAATGAAAAACTGTTTTTT CASSLAGQTNEKLFF
TRBJ2-2 TRBV5-1 NA NA TGCGCCAGCAGCTTGGGGGTCGGGGCGAACACCGGGGAGCTGTTTTTT CASSLGVGANTGELFF
TRBJ1-2 TRBV27 TRBD1 NA TGTGCCAGCAGTTTGGAGGGACAGGGGATTAACTATGGCTACACCTTC CASSLEGQGINYGYTF
TRBJ2-1 TRBV19 TRBD2 NA TGTGCCAGTAGTCTGGGCGGCGCGGGGGGGCCGTACAATGAGCAGTTCTTC CASSLGGAGGPYNEQFF
TRBJ2-5 TRBV9 NA NA TGTGCCAGCAGCGTAGATCAGGGCCCACGGGAGACCCAGTACTTC CASSVDQGPRETQYF
TRBJ2-1 TRBV6-5 TRBD1 NA TGTGCCAGCAGTCGACAGGGGTTGACTGAGCAGTTCTTC CASSRQGLTEQFF
TRBJ2-7 TRBV7-8 NA NA TGTGCCAGCAGCTCGGTACAGGCAGCCGAGCAGTACTTC CASSSVQAAEQYF
TRBJ2-2 TRBV29-1 TRBD1 NA TGCAGCGTTGGGACAGGGGTGAATACCGGGGAGCTGTTTTTT CSVGTGVNTGELFF
TRBJ1-4 TRBV5-5 NA NA TGTGCCAGCAGCTTGAATATGTTAGTATCTGAAAAACTGTTTTTT CASSLNMLVSEKLFF
TRBJ1-1 TRBV11-3 TRBD1 NA TGTGCCAGCAGCTTGGGGGGGACAGGGAACACTGAAGCTTTCTTT CASSLGGTGNTEAFF
TRBJ1-2 TRBV5-4 NA NA TGTGCCAGCAGGGGGGGGACACACTATGGCTACACCTTC CASRGGTHYGYTF
TRBJ1-6 TRBV5-1 NA NA TGCGCCAGCAGCTTGGCCAGAGGCTGGATCGTACCCCTCCACTTT CASSLARGWIVPLHF
TRBJ2-5 TRBV7-9 TRBD1 NA TGTGCCAGCAGCCCCGACAGGGCCCCCGAGACCCAGTACTTC CASSPDRAPETQYF
TRBJ1-1 TRBV15 NA NA TGTGCCACCAGCAGAGATCGGGGGATAATGACTGAAGCTTTCTTT CATSRDRGIMTEAFF
TRBJ1-5 TRBV19 NA NA TGTGCCAGTAGTGTGGGGGACTATAGCAATCAGCCCCAGCATTTT CASSVGDYSNQPQHF
TRBJ1-2 TRBV19 NA NA TGTGCCAGTACCCCCACGGTTGGGGGCTCGGGCTACACCTTC CASTPTVGGSGYTF
TRBJ2-3 TRBV2 TRBD2 NA TGTGCCAGCACCGAAACCGGGGAGGGAAATACGCAGTATTTT CASTETGEGNTQYF
TRBJ2-1 TRBV11-2 TRBD2 NA TGTGCCAGCAGCTTAGAGAGGACTAGCGGGGGGCAGCGGTTCTTC CASSLERTSGGQRFF
TRBJ2-2 TRBV2 NA few TGTGCCAGCAGTAAACTAGCCGGAGACACCGGGGAGCTGTTTTTT CASSKLAGDTGELFF
TRBJ2-6 TRBV15 NA few TGTGCCACCAGCAGAGAAGCGGGTGGGGCCAACGTCCTGACTTTC CATSREAGGANVLTF
TRBJ1-2 TRBV5-1 TRBD1 NA TGCGCCAGCAGCTTGGAGTCCCAGGGGGGCGGCTATGGCTACACCTTC CASSLESQGGGYGYTF
TRBJ1-2 TRBV15 NA NA TGTGCCACCCGGGGGTACTATGGCTACACCTTC CATRGYYGYTF
TRBJ2-1 TRBV11-2 TRBD2 once TGTGCCAGCAGCCGAACCCCTCCGGGGGGGGGATACAATGAGCAGTTCTTC CASSRTPPGGGYNEQFF
TRBJ1-5 TRBV19 TRBD1 once TGTGCCAGTAGTATTGTAACAGGGGATCAGCCCCAGCATTTT CASSIVTGDQPQHF
TRBJ2-7 TRBV15 NA NA TGTGCCACCAGCAGGACTCCAGGGTATACCTCCTACGAGCAGTACTTC CATSRTPGYTSYEQYF
TRBJ1-1 TRBV9 TRBD1 NA TGTGCCAGCAGGGCAGGGGGCGTGAACACTGAAGCTTTCTTT CASRAGGVNTEAFF
TRBJ2-1 TRBV4-1 NA NA TGCGCCAGCAGCCCTCCAGGGAACTCCTACAATGAGCAGTTCTTC CASSPPGNSYNEQFF
TRBJ1-2 TRBV6-6 NA NA TGTGCCAGCAGTAAACAGTTTCCGAACTATGGCTACACCTTC CASSKQFPNYGYTF
TRBJ1-1 TRBV5-4 NA NA TGTGCCAGCAGCGTCCCCACAGGGACGAACACTGAAGCTTTCTTT CASSVPTGTNTEAFF
TRBJ2-5 TRBV5-1 NA NA TGCGCCAGCAGCTTCCAGGACAACCAAGAGACCCAGTACTTC CASSFQDNQETQYF
TRBJ1-5 TRBV4-2 TRBD1 NA TGTGCCAGCAGCCAAGATCCAGGGGGTTGGCAGCCCCAGCATTTT CASSQDPGGWQPQHF
TRBJ1-4 TRBV7-9 NA NA TGTGCCAGCAGCCGCGCGGGAGGTAATGAAAAACTGTTTTTT CASSRAGGNEKLFF
TRBJ1-3 TRBV2 NA NA TGTGCCAGCAGTGAATCGGGAATCTCTGGAAACACCATATATTTT CASSESGISGNTIYF
TRBJ1-1 TRBV29-1 TRBD1 NA TGCAGCGTTGGGACAGGCCTGGGGGCTTTCTTT CSVGTGLGAFF
TRBJ2-5 TRBV12-5 TRBD1 NA TGTGCTAGTGGTCCAGGACAGGGCCAAGAGACCCAGTACTTC CASGPGQGQETQYF
TRBJ2-7 TRBV2 NA NA TGTGCCAGCAGAAGGGACTTGCGAAACTCCTACGAGCAGTACTTC CASRRDLRNSYEQYF
TRBJ2-3 TRBV5-5 NA NA TGTGCCAGCAGCTTTTCCCGGGACACAGATACGCAGTATTTT CASSFSRDTDTQYF
TRBJ2-3 TRBV7-9 NA NA TGTGCCAGCACCCCTCGGTCCTCTAGCACAGATACGCAGTATTTT CASTPRSSSTDTQYF
TRBJ1-4 TRBV7-2 NA NA TGTGCCAGCAGCTTAGGAAGAGCTAATGAAAAACTGTTTTTT CASSLGRANEKLFF
TRBJ2-5 TRBV10-3 TRBD1 NA TGTGCCATCAGCGGACCCGGACAGGGGTCAGAGACCCAGTACTTC CAISGPGQGSETQYF
TRBJ2-5 TRBV5-4 NA NA TGTGCCAGCAGCTTGGCTAGACCTGAGAGGGCGACCCAGTACTTC CASSLARPERATQYF
TRBJ2-2 TRBV7-2 NA NA TGTGCCAGCAGTCCGGACATTCCGAACACCGGGGAGCTGTTTTTT CASSPDIPNTGELFF
TRBJ1-4 TRBV5-6 NA few TGTGCCAGCAGCTTTCGCCAGCGGGCTAATGAAAAACTGTTTTTT CASSFRQRANEKLFF
TRBJ2-5 TRBV2 NA NA TGTGCCAGCAGGGACAGTCGAAGAGAGACCCAGTACTTC CASRDSRRETQYF
TRBJ2-7 TRBV11-2 NA NA TGTGCCAGCAGCTCCCCGAGGGACAAGTACTACGAGCAGTACTTC CASSSPRDKYYEQYF
TRBJ2-7 TRBV6-1 TRBD1 NA TGTGCCAGCAGTGAACGGGACAGGGGCTCCTACGAGCAGTACTTC CASSERDRGSYEQYF
TRBJ2-1 TRBV6-1 NA once TGTGCCAGCACCCAAGAAAGGGAGAAGGGGGTGCAGTTCTTC CASTQEREKGVQFF
TRBJ2-1 TRBV14 NA NA TGTGCCAGCAGCCACACCAGCGGGTATTACAATGAGCAGTTCTTC CASSHTSGYYNEQFF
TRBJ2-5 TRBV23-1 NA NA TGCGCCAGCAGTCAATCTAGGGGTGGGCAGGACCAAGAGACCCAGTACTTC CASSQSRGGQDQETQYF
TRBJ1-5 TRBV5-1 TRBD1 once TGCGCCAGCAGCTTGTCCGGACAGGGGAATCAGCCCCAGCATTTT CASSLSGQGNQPQHF
TRBJ1-2 TRBV19 TRBD1 NA TGTGCCAGTAGGTCATCGACAGGGGGCCTGTCGGTTGGGGGCTACACCTTC CASRSSTGGLSVGGYTF
TRBJ1-4 TRBV29-1 NA NA TGCAGCATAATTAAACTCACAACTAATGAAAAACTGTTTTTT CSIIKLTTNEKLFF
TRBJ2-1 TRBV5-1 NA NA TGCGCCAGCAGCCCCATACTCGGACAGAAGGGCTCCTACAATGAGCAGTTCTTC CASSPILGQKGSYNEQFF
TRBJ2-2 TRBV10-3 TRBD2 NA TGTGCCATCTCCGGGGGGGGCCTAAACACCGGGGAGCTGTTTTTT CAISGGGLNTGELFF